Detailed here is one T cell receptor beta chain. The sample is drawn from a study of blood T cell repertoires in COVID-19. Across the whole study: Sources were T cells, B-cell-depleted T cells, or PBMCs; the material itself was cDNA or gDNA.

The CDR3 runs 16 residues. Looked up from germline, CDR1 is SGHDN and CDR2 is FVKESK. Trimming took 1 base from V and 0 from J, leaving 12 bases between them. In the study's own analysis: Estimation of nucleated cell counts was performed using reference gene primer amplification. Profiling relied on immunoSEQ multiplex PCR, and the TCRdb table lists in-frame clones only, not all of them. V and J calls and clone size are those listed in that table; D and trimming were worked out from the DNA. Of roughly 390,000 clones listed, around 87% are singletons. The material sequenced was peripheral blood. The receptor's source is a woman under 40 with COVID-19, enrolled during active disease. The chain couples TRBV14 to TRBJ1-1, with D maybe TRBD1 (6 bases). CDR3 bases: TGTGCCAGCAGCCAAGCAGGGGAAAACTTGAACACTGAAGCTTTCTTT. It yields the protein CASSQAGENLNTEAFF.